Sequencing of this T cell receptor (beta chain) was carried out in a study of CD8+ T cells in alopecia areata. In the study overall: Tofacitinib ran for 6 to 18 months before 6 months off drug.

Alopecia areata patients provided lesional scalp punch biopsies and peripheral blood. This clone appeared a few times. No antigen is known for it. Following extraction, RNA underwent reverse transcription to cDNA, which served as the sequencing template. Data came from immunoSEQ multiplex PCR; TCRdb stores just in-frame clones and leaves some out. The sample includes 90,000 to 100,000 clones, 41% of them seen just once. Study-level findings and limits: Normal skin contains resident alphabeta T cells, and these are also sequenced in scalp samples. Unlike in mice, where it was clearer, TCR sharing across patients was less clear, possibly HLA-related.

V lost 4 bases to trimming and J lost 4 bases; unmatched junction nucleotides: 3. The CDR3 runs to 13 residues. Germline V gene data show CDR1 as SGHRS and CDR2 as YFSETQ. This receptor was obtained from a human donor with alopecia areata. The V and J genes are TRBV5-1 and TRBJ2-5; 8 bases line up with TRBD1. The sequenced sample was CD4+ T cells sorted from blood. The CDR3 DNA is TGCGCCAGCAGCGTAGGGACAGGAGAGACCCAGTACTTC. Amino acids: CASSVGTGETQYF.